Listed here are 11 T cell receptor beta chains from one sample, sequenced in a study of shared clonotypes between healthy human individuals. The repertoire was sequenced with immunoSEQ multiplex PCR; TCRdb's copy has only in-frame clones and lacks some. The repertoire holds some 1,600,000 clones, with under 99% as singletons. The sequenced sample was naive CD4+ T cells sorted from blood. Subset denoted: CD45RA+ positively selected. These receptors were obtained from a man aged 30 to 39 in good health.

V gene TRBV4-3 combines with J gene TRBJ2-2; maybe TRBD2 (6 bases). Germline CDR1 LGHNA, CDR2 YSLEER. The CDR3 has 16 amino acids. The V end was cut by 3 bases, the J end by 6 bases, with 17 bases between. CDR3 sequence (DNA): TGCGCCAGCAGCCAGGACGGGAGCAGGTTCTCCGGGGAGCTGTTTTTT. Amino acid sequence: CASSQDGSRFSGELFF.

J is TRBJ1-4 and V is TRBV6-1; D gene uncertain. The germline V gene encodes CDR1 MNHNS and CDR2 SASEGT. Trimming stripped 4 bases from V and 0 bases from J, with 12 bases between. The CDR3 covers 16 residues. The CDR3 sequence: CASSGHEVATNEKLFF. The DNA for the CDR3 is TGTGCCAGCAGTGGACACGAAGTGGCAACTAATGAAAAACTGTTTTTT.

This chain joins TRBV18 and TRBJ2-3; 7 bases line up with TRBD1. Germline CDR1 KGHSH, CDR2 LQKENI. This CDR3 is 14 amino acids long. The V and J ends lost 5 bases and 4 bases, in that order; junction bases with no gene match: 6. DNA for the CDR3: TGTGCCAGCTCATCGCGACAGGGCCCAGATACGCAGTATTTT. This sequence encodes CASSSRQGPDTQYF.

The chain employs TRBV28 and TRBJ2-7, with TRBD1 identical over 7 bases. CDR3 length: 14 amino acids. The junction had 6 bases not matched to a gene; V was cut back by 5 bases and J by 2 bases. Germline assignment: CDR1 MDHEN and CDR2 SYDVKM. Written as DNA, the CDR3 is TGTGCCAGCAGTGCCAGGGGGTTAACCTACGAGCAGTACTTC. Protein: CASSARGLTYEQYF.

The rearrangement joins TRBV5-4 to TRBJ2-7; D is unclear. This CDR3 has 17 residues. Germline V gene data show CDR1 as SGHNT and CDR2 as YYREEE (reference sequence). Trimming took 0 bases from V and 2 from J, leaving 18 bases between them. CDR3 amino acids: CASSLGRLGPTAYEQYF. The CDR3 DNA reads as TGTGCCAGCAGCTTGGGACGTTTGGGTCCTACGGCCTACGAGCAGTACTTC.

The chain combines TRBV9 with TRBJ2-3, with unresolved D. Trimming took 0 bases from V and 6 from J, leaving 14 bases between them. The CDR3 is made up of 15 amino acids. In germline, CDR1 is SGDLS, CDR2 YYNGEE. CDR3 in DNA: TGTGCCAGCAGCGTAGAACCTACTTTGGGGGATACGCAGTATTTT. This translates into CASSVEPTLGDTQYF.

The genes are TRBV5-1 and TRBJ2-7; possibly TRBD2 for D (5 bases). CDR3 length: 12 residues. Germline V gene data show CDR1 as SGHRS and CDR2 as YFSETQ. V was cut by 5 bases and J by 6 bases, with 12 bases left in between. The CDR3 here is CASRGDAAEQYF. The CDR3 DNA is TGCGCCAGCAGGGGAGACGCCGCCGAGCAGTACTTC.

The rearrangement joins TRBV19 to TRBJ2-1; a weak D match, TRBD1 (6 bases). CDR1 and CDR2 from the germline V gene are LNHDA and SQIVND (reference sequence). The CDR3 totals 14 residues. V dropped 5 bases and J dropped 2 bases, with 10 bases sitting between them. Here the CDR3 DNA reads TGTGCCAGTAGTCCTGGACAGACCTACAATGAGCAGTTCTTC. Translated, it gives CASSPGQTYNEQFF.

V gene TRBV9 combines with J gene TRBJ2-2, with D perhaps given as TRBD1 or TRBD2 (7 bases each). Trimming removed 4 bases at V and 3 bases at J, with 19 bases between. Germline-derived CDR1 and CDR2 are SGDLS and YYNGEE. This CDR3 is 17 amino acids long. CDR3 DNA: TGTGCCAGCAGCCCCCGTAGGGACAGCGGGGACACCGGGGAGCTGTTTTTT. Translating gives CASSPRRDSGDTGELFF.

This clone came up once. The rearrangement uses TRBV7-2 and TRBJ2-3; 9 positions match TRBD1. Germline V gives CDR1 SGHTA, CDR2 FQGNSA. There are 14 residues in the CDR3. V was pared by 1 base and J by 7 bases, with 3 bases of the junction left unmatched. CDR3 in DNA: TGTGCCAGCAGCTTAGTACAGGGGGCAAATACGCAGTATTTT. As protein: CASSLVQGANTQYF.

This chain uses TRBV27 with TRBJ1-5; 12 positions agree with TRBD1. V lost 1 base, J lost 6 bases, and 13 bases stayed unmatched. The CDR3 sequence is 19 residues long. Looked up from germline, CDR1 is MNHEY and CDR2 is SMNVEV (reference sequence). The chain's CDR3 is CASSLFPGQGATLSQPQHF. As DNA, the CDR3 is TGTGCCAGCAGTTTATTCCCGGGACAGGGGGCCACGTTATCTCAGCCCCAGCATTTT.